The sequence of this T cell receptor (beta chain) was determined in a study of blood T cell repertoires in COVID-19. Assay: immunoSEQ multiplex PCR; the TCRdb copy retains only in-frame clones and omits some. The sample holds about 140,000 clones, roughly 84% seen once. The V segment lost 0 bases and the J segment 7 bases; nucleotides outside the gene matches: 4. CDR1 is SGHRS and CDR2 is YFSETQ in the germline V gene. This CDR3 comprises 13 residues. This clonotype was sampled from a man aged 25 to 45 with COVID-19, enrolled during active disease. Specimen: peripheral blood. This chain links TRBV5-1 with TRBJ2-7, with TRBD1 matching 7 bases. This CDR3 is CASSLDAQGEQYF. CDR3 coding DNA: TGCGCCAGCAGCTTGGACGCACAGGGGGAGCAGTACTTC.